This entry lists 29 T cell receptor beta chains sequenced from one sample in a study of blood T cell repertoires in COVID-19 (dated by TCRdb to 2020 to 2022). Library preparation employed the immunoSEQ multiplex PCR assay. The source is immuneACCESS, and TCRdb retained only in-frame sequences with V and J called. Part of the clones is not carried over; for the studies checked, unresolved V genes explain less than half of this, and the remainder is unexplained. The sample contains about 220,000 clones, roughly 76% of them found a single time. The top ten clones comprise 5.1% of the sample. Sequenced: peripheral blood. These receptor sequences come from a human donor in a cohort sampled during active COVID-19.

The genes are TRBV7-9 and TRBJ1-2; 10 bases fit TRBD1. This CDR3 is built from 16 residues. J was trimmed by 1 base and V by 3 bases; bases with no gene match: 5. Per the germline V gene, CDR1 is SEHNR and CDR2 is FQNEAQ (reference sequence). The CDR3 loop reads CASSLKTGGVNYGYTF. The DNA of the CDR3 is TGTGCCAGCAGCTTGAAGACAGGGGGCGTTAACTATGGCTACACCTTC.

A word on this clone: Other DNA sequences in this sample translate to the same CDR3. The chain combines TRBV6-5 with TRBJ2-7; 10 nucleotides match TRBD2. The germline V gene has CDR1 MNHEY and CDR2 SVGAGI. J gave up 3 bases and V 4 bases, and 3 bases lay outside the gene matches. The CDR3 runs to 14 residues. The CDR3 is CASSSRTSGYEQYF. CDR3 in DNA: TGTGCCAGCAGTTCTCGGACTAGCGGCTACGAGCAGTACTTC.

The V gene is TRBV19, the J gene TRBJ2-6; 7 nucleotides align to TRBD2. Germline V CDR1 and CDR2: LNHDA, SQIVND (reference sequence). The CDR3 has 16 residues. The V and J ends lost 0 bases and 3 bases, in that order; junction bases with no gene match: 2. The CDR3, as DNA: TGTGCCAGTAGTATAGACCCGGGAGGTGGGGCCAACGTCCTGACTTTC. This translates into CASSIDPGGGANVLTF. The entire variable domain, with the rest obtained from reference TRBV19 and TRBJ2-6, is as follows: DGGITQSPKYLFRKEGQNVTLSCEQNLNHDAMYWYRQDPGQGLRLIYYSQIVNDFQKGDIAEGYSVSREKKESFPLTVTSAQKNPTAFYLCASSIDPGGGANVLTFGAGSRLTVL.

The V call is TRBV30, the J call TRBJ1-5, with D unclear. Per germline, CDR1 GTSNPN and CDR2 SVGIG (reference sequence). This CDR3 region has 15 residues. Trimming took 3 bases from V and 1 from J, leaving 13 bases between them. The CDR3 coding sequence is TGTGCCTGGAGCGGGAACATCGTAAGCAATCAGCCCCAGCATTTT. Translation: CAWSGNIVSNQPQHF.

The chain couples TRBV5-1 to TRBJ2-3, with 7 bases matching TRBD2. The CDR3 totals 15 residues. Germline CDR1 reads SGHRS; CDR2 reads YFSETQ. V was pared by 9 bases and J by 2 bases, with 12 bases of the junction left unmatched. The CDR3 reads CATRPSGDHTDTQYF. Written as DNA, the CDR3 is TGCGCCACCCGGCCGAGCGGGGACCACACAGATACGCAGTATTTT. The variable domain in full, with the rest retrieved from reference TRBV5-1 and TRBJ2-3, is KAGVTQTPRYLIKTRGQQVTLSCSPISGHRSVSWYQQTPGQGLQFLFEYFSETQRNKGNFPGRFSGRQFSNSRSEMNVSTLELGDSALYLCATRPSGDHTDTQYFGPGTRLTVL.

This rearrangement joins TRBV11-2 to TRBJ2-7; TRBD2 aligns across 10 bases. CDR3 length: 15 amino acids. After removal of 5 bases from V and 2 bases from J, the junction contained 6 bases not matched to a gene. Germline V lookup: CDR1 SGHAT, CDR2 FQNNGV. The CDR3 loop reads CASSRLLAGTYEQYF. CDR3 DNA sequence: TGTGCCAGCAGCCGGTTACTAGCGGGAACCTACGAGCAGTACTTC.

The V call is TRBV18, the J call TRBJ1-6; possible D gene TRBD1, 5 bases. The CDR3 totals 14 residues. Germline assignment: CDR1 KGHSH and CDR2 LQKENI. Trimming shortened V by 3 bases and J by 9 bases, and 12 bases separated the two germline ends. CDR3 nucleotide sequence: TGTGCCAGCTCACCGAGAAGGGGCGCTTCACCCCTCCACTTT. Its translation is CASSPRRGASPLHF.

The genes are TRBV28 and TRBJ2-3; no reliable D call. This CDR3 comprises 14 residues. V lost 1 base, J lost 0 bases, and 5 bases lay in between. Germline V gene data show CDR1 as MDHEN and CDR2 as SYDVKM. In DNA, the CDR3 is TGTGCCAGCAGTTTATATGTAAGCACAGATACGCAGTATTTT. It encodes CASSLYVSTDTQYF.

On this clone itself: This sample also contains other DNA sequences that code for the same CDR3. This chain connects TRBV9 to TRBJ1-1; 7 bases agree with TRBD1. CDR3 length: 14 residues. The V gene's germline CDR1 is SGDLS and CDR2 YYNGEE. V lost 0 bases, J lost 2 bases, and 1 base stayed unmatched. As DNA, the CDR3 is TGTGCCAGCAGCGTAGCAGGGGGAAACACTGAAGCTTTCTTT. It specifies CASSVAGGNTEAFF.

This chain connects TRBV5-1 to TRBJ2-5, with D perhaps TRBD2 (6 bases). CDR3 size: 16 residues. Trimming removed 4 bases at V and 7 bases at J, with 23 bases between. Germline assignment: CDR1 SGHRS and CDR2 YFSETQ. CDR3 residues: CASSIVPGTPGGTQYF. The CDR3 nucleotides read TGCGCCAGCAGCATCGTTCCCGGGACCCCCGGGGGGACCCAGTACTTC.

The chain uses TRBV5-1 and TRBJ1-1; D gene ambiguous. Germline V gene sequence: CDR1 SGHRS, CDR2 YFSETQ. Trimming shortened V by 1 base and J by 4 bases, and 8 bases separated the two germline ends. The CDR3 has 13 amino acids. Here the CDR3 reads CASSLLGVTEAFF. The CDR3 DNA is TGCGCCAGCAGCTTGTTGGGAGTCACTGAAGCTTTCTTT.

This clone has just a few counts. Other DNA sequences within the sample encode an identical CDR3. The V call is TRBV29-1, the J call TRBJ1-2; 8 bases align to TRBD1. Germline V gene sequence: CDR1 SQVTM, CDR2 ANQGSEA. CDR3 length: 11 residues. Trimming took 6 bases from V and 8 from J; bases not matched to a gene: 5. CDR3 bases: TGCAGCGTCTGGACAGGGCCCGGCTACACCTTC. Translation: CSVWTGPGYTF.

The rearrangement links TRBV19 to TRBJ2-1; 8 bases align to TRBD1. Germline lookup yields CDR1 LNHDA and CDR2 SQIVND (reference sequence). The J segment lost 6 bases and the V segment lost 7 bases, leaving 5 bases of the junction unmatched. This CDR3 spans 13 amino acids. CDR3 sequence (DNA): TGTGCCAGTACCCCAGACAGGGGCAATGAGCAGTTCTTC. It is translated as CASTPDRGNEQFF.

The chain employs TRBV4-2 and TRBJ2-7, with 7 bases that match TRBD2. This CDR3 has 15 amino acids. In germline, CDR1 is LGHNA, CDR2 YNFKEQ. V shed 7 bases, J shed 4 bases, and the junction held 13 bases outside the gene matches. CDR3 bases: TGTGCCAGCAACATAAATGCGGGCGGGAGTTACGAGCAGTACTTC. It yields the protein CASNINAGGSYEQYF.

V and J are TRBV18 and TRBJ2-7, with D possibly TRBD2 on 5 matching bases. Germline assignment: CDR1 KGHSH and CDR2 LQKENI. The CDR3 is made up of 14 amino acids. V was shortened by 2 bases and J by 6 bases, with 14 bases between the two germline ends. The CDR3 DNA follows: TGTGCCAGCTCACCATTTGCCCGAGGGAGCGAGCAGTACTTC. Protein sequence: CASSPFARGSEQYF.

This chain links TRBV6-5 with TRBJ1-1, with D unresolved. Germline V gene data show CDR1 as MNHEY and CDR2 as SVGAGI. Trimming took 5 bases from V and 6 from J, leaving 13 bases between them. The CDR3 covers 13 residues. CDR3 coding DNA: TGTGCCAGCAGTCCTACAGTTTTATCTGAAGCTTTCTTT. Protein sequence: CASSPTVLSEAFF.

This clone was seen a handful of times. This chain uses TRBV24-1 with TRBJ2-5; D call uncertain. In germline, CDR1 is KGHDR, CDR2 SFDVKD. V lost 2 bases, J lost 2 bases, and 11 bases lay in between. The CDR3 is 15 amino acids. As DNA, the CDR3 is TGTGCCACCAGTGATTGGTTCGACTCTCAAGAGACCCAGTACTTC. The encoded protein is CATSDWFDSQETQYF.

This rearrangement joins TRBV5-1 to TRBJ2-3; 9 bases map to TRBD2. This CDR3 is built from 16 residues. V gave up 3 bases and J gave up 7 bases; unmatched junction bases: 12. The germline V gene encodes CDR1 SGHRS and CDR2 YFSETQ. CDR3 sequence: CASSSSGLASSNTQYF. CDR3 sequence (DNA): TGCGCCAGCAGCTCTTCGGGACTAGCTAGTTCAAATACGCAGTATTTT.

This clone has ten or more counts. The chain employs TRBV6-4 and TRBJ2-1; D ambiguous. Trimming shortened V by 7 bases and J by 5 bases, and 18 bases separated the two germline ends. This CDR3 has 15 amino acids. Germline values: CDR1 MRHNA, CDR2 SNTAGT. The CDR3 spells CASTPDLDFHNEQFF. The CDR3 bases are TGTGCCAGCACTCCTGACCTAGACTTCCACAATGAGCAGTTCTTC.

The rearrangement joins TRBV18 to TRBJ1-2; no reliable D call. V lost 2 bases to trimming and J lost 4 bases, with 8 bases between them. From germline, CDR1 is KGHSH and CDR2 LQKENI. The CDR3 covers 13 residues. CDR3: CASSPAGSYGYTF. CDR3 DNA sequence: TGTGCCAGCTCACCAGCGGGGAGCTATGGCTACACCTTC.

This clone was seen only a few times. The CDR3 protein is CATYRGGSWNEQFF. Written as DNA, the CDR3 is TGTGCCACTTACAGGGGGGGGTCTTGGAATGAGCAGTTCTTC. The chain carries TRBV10-3 and TRBJ2-1, with D maybe TRBD1 (8 bases). The length of the CDR3 is 14 residues. The germline V gene has CDR1 ENHRY and CDR2 SYGVKD. The V end lost 10 bases, the J end lost 7 bases, and 20 bases lay between the germline ends.

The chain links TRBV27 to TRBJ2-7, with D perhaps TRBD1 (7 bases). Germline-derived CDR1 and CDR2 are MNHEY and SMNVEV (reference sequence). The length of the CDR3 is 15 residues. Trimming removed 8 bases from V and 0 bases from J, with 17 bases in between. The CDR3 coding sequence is TGTGCCAGCTCTACAGGGGCGGGGATCTCCTACGAGCAGTACTTC. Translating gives CASSTGAGISYEQYF.

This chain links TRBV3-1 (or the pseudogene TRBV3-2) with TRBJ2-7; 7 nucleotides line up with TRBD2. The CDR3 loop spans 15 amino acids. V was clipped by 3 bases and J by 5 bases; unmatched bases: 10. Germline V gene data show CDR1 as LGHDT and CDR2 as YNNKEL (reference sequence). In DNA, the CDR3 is TGTGCCAGCAGCCAGGGAGGGGTCCCCGGGGACGAGCAGTACTTC. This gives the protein CASSQGGVPGDEQYF.

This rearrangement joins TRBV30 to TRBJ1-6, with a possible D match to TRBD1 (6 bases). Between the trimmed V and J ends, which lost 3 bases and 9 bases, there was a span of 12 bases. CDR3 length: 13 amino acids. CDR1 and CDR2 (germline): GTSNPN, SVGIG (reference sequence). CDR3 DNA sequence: TGTGCCTGGAGGGCCACAGGGACTTCACCCCTCCACTTT. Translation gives CAWRATGTSPLHF. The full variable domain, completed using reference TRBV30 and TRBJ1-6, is SQTIHQWPATLVQPVGSPLSLECTVEGTSNPNLYWYRQAAGRGLQLLFYSVGIGQISSEVPQNLSASRPQDRQFILSSKKLLLSDSGFYLCAWRATGTSPLHFGNGTRLTVT.

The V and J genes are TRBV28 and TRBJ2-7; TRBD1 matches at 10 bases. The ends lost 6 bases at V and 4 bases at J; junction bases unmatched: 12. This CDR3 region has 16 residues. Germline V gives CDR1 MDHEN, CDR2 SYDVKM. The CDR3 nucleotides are TGTGCCAGCAGCGACGCCGGGACAGGGGTTAAGTACGAGCAGTACTTC. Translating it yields CASSDAGTGVKYEQYF.

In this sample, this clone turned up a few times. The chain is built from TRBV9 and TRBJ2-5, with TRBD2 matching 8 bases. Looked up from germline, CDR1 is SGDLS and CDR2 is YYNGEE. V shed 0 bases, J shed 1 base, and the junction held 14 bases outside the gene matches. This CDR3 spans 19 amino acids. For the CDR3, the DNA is TGTGCCAGCAGCGTAGCGGGTTTTGAGTGGCGGGAGGCCCAAGAGACCCAGTACTTC. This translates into CASSVAGFEWREAQETQYF.

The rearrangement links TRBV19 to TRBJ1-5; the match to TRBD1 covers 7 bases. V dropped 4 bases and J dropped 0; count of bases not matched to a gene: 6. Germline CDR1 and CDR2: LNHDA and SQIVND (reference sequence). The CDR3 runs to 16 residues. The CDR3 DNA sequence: TGTGCCAGTAGTAGACGGGACAGACCTAGCAATCAGCCCCAGCATTTT. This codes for CASSRRDRPSNQPQHF.

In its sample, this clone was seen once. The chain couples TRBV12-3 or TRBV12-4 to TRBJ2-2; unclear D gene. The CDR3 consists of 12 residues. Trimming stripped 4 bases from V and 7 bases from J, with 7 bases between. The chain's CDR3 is CASSYGGGELFF. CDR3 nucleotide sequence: TGTGCCAGCAGTTACGGTGGCGGGGAGCTGTTTTTT.

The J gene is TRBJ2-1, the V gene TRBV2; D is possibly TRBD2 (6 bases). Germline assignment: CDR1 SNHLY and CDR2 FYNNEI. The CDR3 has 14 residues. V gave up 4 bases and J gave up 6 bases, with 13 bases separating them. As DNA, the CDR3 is TGTGCCAGCAGTGGGAGACTAGTTTCCAATGAGCAGTTCTTC. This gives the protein CASSGRLVSNEQFF.